The 29 T cell receptor beta chains below all came from one sample that was sequenced in a study of blood T cell repertoires in COVID-19. Generated by immunoSEQ multiplex PCR, the TCRdb table keeps only in-frame clones and is missing some. The sample lists some 66,000 clones, 70% to 85% occurring once. Sequencing used peripheral blood. Receptors were obtained from a man aged 60-69 years with acute or convalescent COVID-19.

The chain couples TRBV10-2 to TRBJ2-1; D is perhaps TRBD1 (6 bases). Trimming pared 8 bases from V and 5 bases from J, leaving 10 bases between. This CDR3 is 12 amino acids long. In germline, CDR1 is WSHSY, CDR2 SAAADI. The chain's CDR3 is CASGGRNNEQFF. The CDR3 DNA sequence: TGCGCCAGCGGGGGCCGGAACAATGAGCAGTTCTTC.

Comment on this clone: An end of the junction differs from the germline gene, which may be a read error. The CDR3 region is CASSQEVRGVDGYTF. Here the CDR3 DNA reads TGTGCCAGCAGTCAAGAAGTTAGGGGCGTTGATGGCTACACCTTC. The chain couples TRBV3-1 (or the pseudogene TRBV3-2) to TRBJ1-2; weak D call: TRBD1 (5 bases). Looked up from germline, CDR1 is LGHDT and CDR2 is YNNKEL (reference sequence). The CDR3 has 15 amino acids.

V gene TRBV6-5 combines with J gene TRBJ1-2, with 9 positions matching TRBD1. V lost 5 bases and J lost 3; bases outside the gene matches: 4. CDR1 is MNHEY and CDR2 is SVGAGI in the germline V gene. The CDR3 is made up of 14 amino acids. The CDR3 nucleotides read TGTGCCAGCAGTCTTCGGGACAGGGACTATGGCTACACCTTC. This translates into CASSLRDRDYGYTF.

This clone was counted a few times. This chain uses TRBV15 with TRBJ2-2; 11 bases agree with TRBD2. The CDR3 spans 19 residues. CDR1 is LNHNV and CDR2 is YYDKDF in the germline V gene (reference sequence). Trimming removed 2 bases from V and 4 bases from J; junction bases left unmatched: 12. CDR3 nucleotide sequence: TGTGCCACCAGCAGAAAAACCGGTACTAGCGGGGGAATCACCGGGGAGCTGTTTTTT. This codes for CATSRKTGTSGGITGELFF. Drawing the rest from reference TRBV15 and TRBJ2-2, the complete variable domain is DAMVIQNPRYQVTQFGKPVTLSCSQTLNHNVMYWYQQKSSQAPKLLFHYYDKDFNNEADTPDNFQSRRPNTSFCFLDIRSPGLGDTAMYLCATSRKTGTSGGITGELFFGEGSRLTVL.

The rearrangement joins TRBV7-2 to TRBJ1-5; D gene uncertain. Trimming left V 3 bases short and J 5 bases short, with 8 bases between. The CDR3 is 13 amino acids. Looked up from germline, CDR1 is SGHTA and CDR2 is FQGNSA. The CDR3 spells CASSLRRDQPQHF. CDR3 DNA: TGTGCCAGCAGCTTGAGGCGAGATCAGCCCCAGCATTTT.

The table lists this clone with a few counts. The chain combines TRBV12-3 or TRBV12-4 with TRBJ1-5, with D possibly being TRBD1 (5 bases). The CDR3 sequence is 13 residues long. The V and J ends lost 6 bases and 1 base respectively, with 7 bases between them. The chain's CDR3 is CASRGLSNQPQHF. CDR3 nucleotides: TGTGCCAGCAGGGGACTCAGCAATCAGCCCCAGCATTTT.

This clone was detected a few times. The chain carries TRBV7-6 and TRBJ2-1, with 9 bases identical to TRBD2. V lost 1 base to trimming and J lost 7 bases; unmatched junction nucleotides: 8. In germline, CDR1 is SGHVS, CDR2 FNYEAQ. There are 16 residues in the CDR3. For the CDR3, the DNA is TGTGCCAGCAGCTTAGTTTTTGCGGGGGGGCCGAATGAGCAGTTCTTC. The encoded protein is CASSLVFAGGPNEQFF.

The gene calls are TRBV30 and TRBJ2-1; 11 bases agree with TRBD2. After removal of 2 bases from V and 4 bases from J, the junction contained 7 bases not matched to a gene. CDR1 and CDR2 (germline): GTSNPN, SVGIG (reference sequence). The CDR3 consists of 16 residues. The CDR3: CAWSIPTSGAYNEQFF. CDR3 DNA sequence: TGTGCCTGGAGTATTCCGACTAGCGGGGCATACAATGAGCAGTTCTTC.

The chain uses TRBV11-3 and TRBJ1-1, with D possibly being TRBD1 (5 bases). The CDR3 has 16 residues. The germline CDR1 and CDR2 sequences are SGHNT and YENEEA. V was trimmed by 1 base and J by 5 bases, leaving 17 bases between them. The CDR3 nucleotides are TGTGCCAGCAGCTTAGGCATCAGGGATGGATTAACTGAAGCTTTCTTT. This sequence encodes CASSLGIRDGLTEAFF.

This clone was counted a single time. This sequence joins TRBV5-4 and TRBJ2-2; weak D call: TRBD1 (6 bases). Trimming removed 0 bases from V and 2 bases from J, with 11 bases in between. The CDR3 loop spans 16 amino acids. The germline gives CDR1 SGHNT, CDR2 YYREEE (reference sequence). The CDR3: CASSLASDSNTGELFF. The CDR3 region has the DNA TGTGCCAGCAGCTTGGCATCGGACAGCAACACCGGGGAGCTGTTTTTT.

The gene calls are TRBV15 and TRBJ2-1, with a possible D match to TRBD1 (5 bases). The CDR3 extends over 15 amino acids. Germline V gene lookup returns CDR1 LNHNV and CDR2 YYDKDF (reference sequence). Trimming pared 1 base from V and 9 bases from J, leaving 16 bases between. The CDR3 is CATSRAGTGLGEQFF. CDR3 nucleotide sequence: TGTGCCACCAGCAGAGCCGGAACAGGATTGGGTGAGCAGTTCTTC.

The chain uses TRBV11-2 and TRBJ1-1, with 8 positions matching TRBD1. CDR3 length equals 15 residues. Losses at the gene ends were 5 bases for V and 5 bases for J; bases not matched to a gene: 10. Germline V gene sequence: CDR1 SGHAT, CDR2 FQNNGV. This chain's CDR3 is CASSAHTGGGTEAFF. As DNA, the CDR3 is TGTGCCAGCAGCGCCCATACAGGGGGAGGGACTGAAGCTTTCTTT.

CDR3 DNA: TGTGCCAGCAGCTTACCGACTAGCCGGGCAGATACGCAGTATTTT. Its translation is CASSLPTSRADTQYF. The chain joins TRBV7-2 to TRBJ2-3, with 7 bases identical to TRBD2. The ends lost 2 bases at V and 4 bases at J; junction bases unmatched: 6. CDR3 length equals 15 residues. Germline values: CDR1 SGHTA, CDR2 FQGNSA. The full variable domain, rest sourced from reference TRBV7-2 and TRBJ2-3, is GAGVSQSPSNKVTEKGKDVELRCDPISGHTALYWYRQSLGQGLEFLIYFQGNSAPDKSGLPSDRFSAERTGGSVSTLTIQRTQQEDSAVYLCASSLPTSRADTQYFGPGTRLTVL.

The chain is built from TRBV27 and TRBJ2-2; 9 nucleotides match TRBD2. Germline CDR1 reads MNHEY; CDR2 reads SMNVEV (reference sequence). The CDR3 covers 14 residues. V shed 5 bases, J shed 6 bases, and the junction held 4 bases outside the gene matches. The CDR3 coding sequence is TGTGCCAGCAGTAGGGCTAGCGGGGCCGGGGAGCTGTTTTTT. Amino acid sequence: CASSRASGAGELFF.

The gene calls are TRBV6-5 and TRBJ1-2; tentatively, D is TRBD1 (6 bases). Germline CDR1 and CDR2: MNHEY and SVGAGI. The V gene lost 0 bases and the J gene lost 6 bases, with 11 bases spanning the gap. This CDR3 is built from 14 residues. The CDR3 DNA reads as TGTGCCAGCAGTTACTCGGAACAGGGCAATGGCTACACCTTC. Translated, it gives CASSYSEQGNGYTF.

CDR3 sequence reads: CASSLNTQGGSPLHF. CDR3 in DNA: TGTGCCAGCAGCTTGAATACTCAGGGAGGTTCACCCCTCCACTTT. The chain couples TRBV5-4 to TRBJ1-6, with a tentative D call TRBD1 (5 bases). V lost 1 base, J lost 9 bases, and 14 bases lay in between. Per the germline V gene, CDR1 is SGHNT and CDR2 is YYREEE (reference sequence). The CDR3 has 15 residues.

This clone appeared a few times. The chain carries TRBV6-5 and TRBJ1-5, with 7 bases matching TRBD1. The CDR3 is 15 residues long. J was trimmed by 4 bases and V by 5 bases; bases with no gene match: 8. Germline V gene sequence: CDR1 MNHEY, CDR2 SVGAGI. The CDR3: CASSPDRAENQPQHF. CDR3 nucleotide sequence: TGTGCCAGCAGTCCAGACAGGGCGGAAAATCAGCCCCAGCATTTT.

This clone has a single count. The chain has TRBV4-3 and TRBJ1-2, with 7 bases identical to TRBD1. The CDR3 is 13 amino acids. V lost 4 bases, J lost 8 bases, and 7 bases stayed unmatched. Germline CDR1 and CDR2: LGHNA and YSLEER. In DNA, the CDR3 is TGCGCCAGCAGCCCTGACAGGGAGTACGGCTACACCTTC. It translates to CASSPDREYGYTF.

The chain recombines TRBV4-1 with TRBJ1-3; 10 nucleotides match TRBD1. CDR3 size: 17 residues. Germline V CDR1 and CDR2: MGHRA, YSYEKL. V dropped 3 bases and J dropped 4; count of bases not matched to a gene: 9. In DNA form, the CDR3 reads TGCGCCAGCAGCCAGGTACCGGGACAGGGGTCAGGAAACACCATATATTTT. It specifies CASSQVPGQGSGNTIYF.

The rearrangement uses TRBV6-5 and TRBJ2-3, with a tentative D call TRBD1 (6 bases). V was shortened by 2 bases and J by 4 bases, with 16 bases between the two germline ends. The CDR3 contains 16 residues. Germline V gene data show CDR1 as MNHEY and CDR2 as SVGAGI. The CDR3 reads CASSYAPGQAADTQYF. The CDR3 nucleotides are TGTGCCAGCAGTTACGCGCCGGGACAAGCGGCAGATACGCAGTATTTT.

This clone turned up a few times. This sequence joins TRBV6-2 or TRBV6-3 and TRBJ1-4; D not resolved. Germline V gene data show CDR1 as MNHEY and CDR2 as SVGEGT. Trimming pared 2 bases from V and 6 bases from J, leaving 10 bases between. The length of the CDR3 is 14 residues. As DNA, the CDR3 is TGTGCCAGCAGTTACAGAGGGAATCATGAAAAACTGTTTTTT. Translating it yields CASSYRGNHEKLFF.

This chain uses TRBV5-8 with TRBJ1-5; 10 nucleotides agree with TRBD1. CDR1 SGHTS and CDR2 YDEGEE come from the germline V gene. The CDR3 is 15 amino acids. Trimming at V came to 4 bases and at J to 1 base, leaving 2 bases not matched to a gene. For the CDR3, the DNA is TGTGCCAGCAGCGCGGGACAGGGGAGCAATCAGCCCCAGCATTTT. Translating it yields CASSAGQGSNQPQHF.

There are a few counts of this clone. CDR3 region: CASSVGPGQLYGYTF. The CDR3 region has the DNA TGTGCCAGCAGCGTAGGACCGGGACAGCTCTATGGCTACACCTTC. J is TRBJ1-2 and V is TRBV9, with 7 bases identical to TRBD1. From germline, CDR1 is SGDLS and CDR2 YYNGEE. The CDR3 length is 15 residues. V lost 0 bases, J lost 4 bases, and 6 bases stayed unmatched. The full variable domain, in which reference TRBV9 and TRBJ1-2 provide the parts outside the CDR3, is DSGVTQTPKHLITATGQRVTLRCSPRSGDLSVYWYQQSLDQGLQFLIQYYNGEERAKGNILERFSAQQFPDLHSELNLSSLELGDSALYFCASSVGPGQLYGYTFGSGTRLTVV.

The chain recombines TRBV7-9 with TRBJ1-2, with TRBD1 matching over 7 bases. The J segment lost 7 bases and the V segment lost 5 bases, leaving 13 bases of the junction unmatched. Germline V CDR1 and CDR2: SEHNR, FQNEAQ (reference sequence). The CDR3 totals 15 residues. CDR3: CASSTDRARLSGYTF. CDR3 DNA sequence: TGTGCCAGCAGCACCGACAGGGCAAGGCTATCTGGCTACACCTTC.

The V call is TRBV11-2, the J call TRBJ2-2; 7 positions agree with TRBD1. The CDR3 has 15 residues. With 5 bases clipped from V and 1 base from J, the junction kept 4 bases outside the gene matches. Germline loops: CDR1 SGHAT, CDR2 FQNNGV. In DNA form, the CDR3 reads TGTGCCAGCAGCAACTACAGGGGGAACACCGGGGAGCTGTTTTTT. Its protein is CASSNYRGNTGELFF.

The V and J genes are TRBV7-9 and TRBJ1-1; D unclear. The V gene lost 1 base and the J gene lost 8 bases, with 5 bases spanning the gap. From germline, CDR1 is SEHNR and CDR2 FQNEAQ (reference sequence). This CDR3 region has 11 residues. For the CDR3, the DNA is TGTGCCAGCAGCTTAGGAGAAGAAGCTTTCTTT. This sequence encodes CASSLGEEAFF.

V is TRBV6-5 and J is TRBJ1-2, with D possibly matching TRBD1 (5 bases). From germline, CDR1 is MNHEY and CDR2 SVGAGI. V was trimmed by 6 bases and J by 4 bases, leaving 12 bases between them. The CDR3 runs to 13 residues. For the CDR3, the DNA is TGTGCCAGCAGCCTGACAGTGAGCTATGGCTACACCTTC. As protein: CASSLTVSYGYTF.

This clone was observed a handful of times. The chain joins TRBV19 to TRBJ1-5, with TRBD1 identical over 7 bases. This CDR3 is built from 17 residues. After removal of 2 bases from V and 2 bases from J, the junction contained 9 bases not matched to a gene. Germline V CDR1 and CDR2: LNHDA, SQIVND (reference sequence). The CDR3 reads CASSIILDRSRNQPQHF. In nucleotides, the CDR3 is TGTGCCAGTAGTATAATCCTGGACAGGAGTCGCAATCAGCCCCAGCATTTT.

The genes are TRBV5-1 and TRBJ2-7, with a tentative D call TRBD1 (6 bases). Germline lookup yields CDR1 SGHRS and CDR2 YFSETQ. There are 15 residues in the CDR3. Trimming left V 2 bases short and J 4 bases short, with 16 bases between. DNA for the CDR3: TGCGCCAGCAGCTTCATTCCTGGGGGCGAATACGAGCAGTACGTC. Protein: CASSFIPGGEYEQYV.